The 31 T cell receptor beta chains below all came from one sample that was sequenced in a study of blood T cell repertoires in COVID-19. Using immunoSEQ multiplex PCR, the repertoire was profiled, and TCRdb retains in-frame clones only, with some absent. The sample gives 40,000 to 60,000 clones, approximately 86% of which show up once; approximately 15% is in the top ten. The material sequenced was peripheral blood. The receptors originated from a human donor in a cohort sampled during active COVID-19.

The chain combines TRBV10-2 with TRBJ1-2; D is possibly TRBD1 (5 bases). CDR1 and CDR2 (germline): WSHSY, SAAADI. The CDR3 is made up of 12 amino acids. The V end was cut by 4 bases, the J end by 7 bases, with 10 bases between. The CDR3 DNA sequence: TGCGCCAGCAGTGCTGGAGGGGCTGGCTACACCTTC. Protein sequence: CASSAGGAGYTF.

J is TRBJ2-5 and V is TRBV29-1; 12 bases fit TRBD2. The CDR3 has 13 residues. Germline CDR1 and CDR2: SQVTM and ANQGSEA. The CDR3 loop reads CSYLAGGRKTQYF. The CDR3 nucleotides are TGCAGTTATCTAGCGGGGGGGCGGAAGACCCAGTACTTC.

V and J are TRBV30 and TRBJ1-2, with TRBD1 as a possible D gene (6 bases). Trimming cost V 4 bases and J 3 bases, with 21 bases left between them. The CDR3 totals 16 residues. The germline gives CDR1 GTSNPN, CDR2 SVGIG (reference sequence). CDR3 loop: CAWTEIQGIRHYGYTF. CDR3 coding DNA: TGTGCCTGGACGGAGATACAGGGTATTCGCCACTATGGCTACACCTTC.

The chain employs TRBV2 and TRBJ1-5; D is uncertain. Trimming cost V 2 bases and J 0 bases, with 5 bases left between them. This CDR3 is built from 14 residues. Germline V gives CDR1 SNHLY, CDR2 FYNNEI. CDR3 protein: CASSELLSNQPQHF. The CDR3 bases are TGTGCCAGCAGTGAACTCCTTAGCAATCAGCCCCAGCATTTT.

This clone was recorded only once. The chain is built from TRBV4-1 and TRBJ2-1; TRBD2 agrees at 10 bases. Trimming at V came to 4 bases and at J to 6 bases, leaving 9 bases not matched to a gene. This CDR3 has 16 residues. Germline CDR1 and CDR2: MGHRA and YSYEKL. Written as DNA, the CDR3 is TGCGCCAGCAGCCGCCAATTAGCGGGGGGTCGCAATGAGCAGTTCTTC. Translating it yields CASSRQLAGGRNEQFF.

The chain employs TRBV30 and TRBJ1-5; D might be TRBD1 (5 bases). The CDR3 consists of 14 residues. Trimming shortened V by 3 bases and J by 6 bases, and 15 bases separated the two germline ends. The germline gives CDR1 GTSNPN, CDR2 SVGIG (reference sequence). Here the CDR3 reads CAWRRQGGIQPQHF. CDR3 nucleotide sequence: TGTGCCTGGAGACGCCAGGGTGGTATTCAGCCCCAGCATTTT.

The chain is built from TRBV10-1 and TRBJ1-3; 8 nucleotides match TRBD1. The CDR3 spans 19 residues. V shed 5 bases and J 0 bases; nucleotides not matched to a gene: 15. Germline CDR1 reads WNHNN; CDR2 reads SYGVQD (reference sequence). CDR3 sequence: CASSRGGKGTGPSGNTIYF. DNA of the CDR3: TGCGCCAGCAGTCGTGGTGGAAAAGGGACAGGCCCCTCTGGAAACACCATATATTTT.

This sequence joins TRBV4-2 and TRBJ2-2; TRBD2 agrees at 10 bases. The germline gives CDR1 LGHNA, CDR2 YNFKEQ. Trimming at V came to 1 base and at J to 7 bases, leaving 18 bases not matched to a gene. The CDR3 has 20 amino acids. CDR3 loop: CASSQGLAGVNRPLGGELFF. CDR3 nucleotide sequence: TGTGCCAGCAGCCAAGGGCTAGCGGGAGTTAACCGACCCCTGGGCGGGGAGCTGTTTTTT.

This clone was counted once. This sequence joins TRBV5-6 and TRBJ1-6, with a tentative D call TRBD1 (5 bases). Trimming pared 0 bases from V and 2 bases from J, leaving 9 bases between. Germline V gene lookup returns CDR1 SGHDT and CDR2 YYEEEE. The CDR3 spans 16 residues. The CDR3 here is CASSLDRQPYNSPLHF. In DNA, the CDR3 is TGTGCCAGCAGCTTGGATAGACAGCCCTATAATTCACCCCTCCACTTT.

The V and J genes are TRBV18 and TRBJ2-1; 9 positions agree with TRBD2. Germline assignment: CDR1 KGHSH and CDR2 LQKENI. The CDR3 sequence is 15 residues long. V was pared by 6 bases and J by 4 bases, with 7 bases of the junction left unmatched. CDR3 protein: CASSLIAGAYNEQFF. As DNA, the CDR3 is TGTGCCAGCTCTCTGATAGCGGGAGCGTACAATGAGCAGTTCTTC. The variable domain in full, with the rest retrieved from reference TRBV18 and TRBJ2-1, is NAGVMQNPRHLVRRRGQEARLRCSPMKGHSHVYWYRQLPEEGLKFMVYLQKENIIDESGMPKERFSAEFPKEGPSILRIQQVVRGDSAAYFCASSLIAGAYNEQFFGPGTRLTVL.

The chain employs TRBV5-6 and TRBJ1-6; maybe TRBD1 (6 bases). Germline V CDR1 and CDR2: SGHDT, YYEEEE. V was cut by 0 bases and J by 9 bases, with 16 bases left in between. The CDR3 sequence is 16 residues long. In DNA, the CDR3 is TGTGCCAGCAGCTTGGCCCAGGGGTCGTTTGGTTCACCCCTCCACTTT. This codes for CASSLAQGSFGSPLHF. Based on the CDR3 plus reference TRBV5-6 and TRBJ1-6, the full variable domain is DAGVTQSPTHLIKTRGQQVTLRCSPKSGHDTVSWYQQALGQGPQFIFQYYEEEERQRGNFPDRFSGHQFPNYSSELNVNALLLGDSALYLCASSLAQGSFGSPLHFGNGTRLTVT.

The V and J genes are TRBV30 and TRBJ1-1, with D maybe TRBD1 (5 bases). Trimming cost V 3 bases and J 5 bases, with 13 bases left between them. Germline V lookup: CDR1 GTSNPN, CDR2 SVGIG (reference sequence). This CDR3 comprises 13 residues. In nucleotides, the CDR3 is TGTGCCTGGAGGGGGGTAGCGGGGACTGAAGCTTTCTTT. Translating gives CAWRGVAGTEAFF.

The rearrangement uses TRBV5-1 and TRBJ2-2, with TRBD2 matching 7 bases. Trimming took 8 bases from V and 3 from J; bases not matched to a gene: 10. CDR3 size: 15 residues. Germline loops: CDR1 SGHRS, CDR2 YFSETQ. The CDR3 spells CASENGGIYTGELFF. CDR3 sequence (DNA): TGCGCCAGTGAAAACGGGGGGATTTACACCGGGGAGCTGTTTTTT.

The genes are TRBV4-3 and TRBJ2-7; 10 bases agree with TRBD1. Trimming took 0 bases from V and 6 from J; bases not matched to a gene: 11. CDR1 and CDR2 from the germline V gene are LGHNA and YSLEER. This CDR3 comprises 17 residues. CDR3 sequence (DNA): TGCGCCAGCAGCCAAGATAGTGGGGTCGGGACAGGGGCCGAGCAGTACTTC. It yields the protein CASSQDSGVGTGAEQYF.

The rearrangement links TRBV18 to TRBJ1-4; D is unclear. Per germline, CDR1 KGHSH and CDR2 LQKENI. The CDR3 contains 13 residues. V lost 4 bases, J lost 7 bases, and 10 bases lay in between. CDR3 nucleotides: TGTGCCAGCTCACGAGCCCGGGGTGAAAAACTGTTTTTT. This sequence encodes CASSRARGEKLFF.

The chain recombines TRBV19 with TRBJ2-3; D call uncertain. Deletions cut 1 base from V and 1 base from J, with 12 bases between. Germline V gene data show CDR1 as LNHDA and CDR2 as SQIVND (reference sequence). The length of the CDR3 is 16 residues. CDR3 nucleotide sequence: TGTGCCAGTAGTATAGGTGTCCTCCAGGGCACAGATACGCAGTATTTT. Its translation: CASSIGVLQGTDTQYF.

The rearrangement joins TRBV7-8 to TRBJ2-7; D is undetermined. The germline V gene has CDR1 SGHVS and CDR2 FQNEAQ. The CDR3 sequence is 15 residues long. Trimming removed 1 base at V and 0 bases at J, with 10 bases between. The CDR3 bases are TGTGCCAGCAGCTTAGTCCACAGCAACTCCTACGAGCAGTACTTC. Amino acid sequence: CASSLVHSNSYEQYF.

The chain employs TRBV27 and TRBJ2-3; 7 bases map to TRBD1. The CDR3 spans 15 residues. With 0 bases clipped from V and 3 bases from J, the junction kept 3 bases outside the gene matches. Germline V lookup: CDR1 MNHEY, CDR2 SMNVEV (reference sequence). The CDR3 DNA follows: TGTGCCAGCAGTTTATCGTGGGACAGAACAGATACGCAGTATTTT. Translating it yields CASSLSWDRTDTQYF.

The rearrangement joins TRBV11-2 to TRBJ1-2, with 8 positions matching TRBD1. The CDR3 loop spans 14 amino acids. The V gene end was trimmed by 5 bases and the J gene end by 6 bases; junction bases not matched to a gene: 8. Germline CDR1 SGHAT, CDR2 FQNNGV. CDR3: CASSPNQGANGYTF. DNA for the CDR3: TGTGCCAGCAGCCCCAATCAGGGGGCGAATGGCTACACCTTC.

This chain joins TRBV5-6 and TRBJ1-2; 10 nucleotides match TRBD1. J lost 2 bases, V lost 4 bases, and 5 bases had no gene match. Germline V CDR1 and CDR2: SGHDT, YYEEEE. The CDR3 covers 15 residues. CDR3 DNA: TGTGCCAGCAGCCGACAGGGGGCTCGAAACTATGGCTACACCTTC. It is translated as CASSRQGARNYGYTF.

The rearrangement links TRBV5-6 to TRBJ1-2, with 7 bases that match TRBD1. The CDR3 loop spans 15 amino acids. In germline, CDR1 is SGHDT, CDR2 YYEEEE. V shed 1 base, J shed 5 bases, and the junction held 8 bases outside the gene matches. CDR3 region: CASSLTQTGNYGYTF. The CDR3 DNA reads TGTGCCAGCAGCTTGACGCAGACAGGGAATTATGGCTACACCTTC.

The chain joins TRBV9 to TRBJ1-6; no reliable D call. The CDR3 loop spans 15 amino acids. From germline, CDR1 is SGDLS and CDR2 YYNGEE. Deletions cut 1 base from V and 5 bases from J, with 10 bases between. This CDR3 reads CASSVQASNNSPLHF. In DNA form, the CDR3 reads TGTGCCAGCAGCGTACAGGCAAGCAATAATTCACCCCTCCACTTT.

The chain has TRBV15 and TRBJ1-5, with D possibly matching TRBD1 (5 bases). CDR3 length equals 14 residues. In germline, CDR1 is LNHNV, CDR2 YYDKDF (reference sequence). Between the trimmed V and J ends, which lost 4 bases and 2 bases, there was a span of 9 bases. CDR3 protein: CATSTGGGNQPQHF. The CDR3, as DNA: TGTGCCACCAGCACGGGAGGGGGCAATCAGCCCCAGCATTTT.

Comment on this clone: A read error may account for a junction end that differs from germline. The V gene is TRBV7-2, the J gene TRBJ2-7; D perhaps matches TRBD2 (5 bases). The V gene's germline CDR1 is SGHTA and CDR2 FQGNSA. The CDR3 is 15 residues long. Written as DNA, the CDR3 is TGTGCCAGCAGTTTAGCTGCTAGCTTGTTTTACGAGCAGTACTTC. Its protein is CASSLAASLFYEQYF.

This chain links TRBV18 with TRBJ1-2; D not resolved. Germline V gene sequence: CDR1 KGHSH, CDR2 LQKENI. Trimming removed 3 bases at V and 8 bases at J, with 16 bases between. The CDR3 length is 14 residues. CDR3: CASSPGEERGGYTF. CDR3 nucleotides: TGTGCCAGCTCACCCGGAGAGGAGCGTGGGGGCTACACCTTC.

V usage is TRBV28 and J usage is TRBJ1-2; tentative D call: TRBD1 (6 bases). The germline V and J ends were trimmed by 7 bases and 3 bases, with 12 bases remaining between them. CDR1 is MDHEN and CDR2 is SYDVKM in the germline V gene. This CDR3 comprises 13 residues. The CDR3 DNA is TGTGCCAGCACCACAGGGACACACTATGGCTACACCTTC. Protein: CASTTGTHYGYTF.

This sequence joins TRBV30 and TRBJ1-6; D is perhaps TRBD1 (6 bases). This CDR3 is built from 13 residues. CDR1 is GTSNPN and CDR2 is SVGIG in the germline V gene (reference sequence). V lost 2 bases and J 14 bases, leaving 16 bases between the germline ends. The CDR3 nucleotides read TGTGCCTGGAGTACGCTAGGGGAGGGGGCCCTCCACTTT. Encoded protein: CAWSTLGEGALHF.

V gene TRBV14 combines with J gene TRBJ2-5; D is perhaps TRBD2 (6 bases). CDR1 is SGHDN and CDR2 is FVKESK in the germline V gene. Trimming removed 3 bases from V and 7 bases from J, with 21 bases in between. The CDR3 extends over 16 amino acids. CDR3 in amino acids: CASSQAFRDSRRTQYF. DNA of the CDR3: TGTGCCAGCAGCCAGGCATTCCGGGACTCCCGGCGGACCCAGTACTTC. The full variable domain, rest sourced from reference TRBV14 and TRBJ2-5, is EAGVTQFPSHSVIEKGQTVTLRCDPISGHDNLYWYRRVMGKEIKFLLHFVKESKQDESGMPNNRFLAERTGGTYSTLKVQPAELEDSGVYFCASSQAFRDSRRTQYFGPGTRLLVL.

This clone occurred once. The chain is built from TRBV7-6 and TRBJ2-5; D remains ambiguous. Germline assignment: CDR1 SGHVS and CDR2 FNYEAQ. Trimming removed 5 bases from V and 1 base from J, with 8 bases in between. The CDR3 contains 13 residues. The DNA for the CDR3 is TGTGCCAGCAGCCCGTGGAGCCAAGAGACCCAGTACTTC. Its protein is CASSPWSQETQYF.

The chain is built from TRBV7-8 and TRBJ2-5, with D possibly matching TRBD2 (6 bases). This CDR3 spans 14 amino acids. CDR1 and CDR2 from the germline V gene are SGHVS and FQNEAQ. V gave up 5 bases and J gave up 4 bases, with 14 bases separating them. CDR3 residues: CASSPGTVGETQYF. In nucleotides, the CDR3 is TGTGCCAGCAGCCCAGGGACTGTGGGAGAGACCCAGTACTTC.

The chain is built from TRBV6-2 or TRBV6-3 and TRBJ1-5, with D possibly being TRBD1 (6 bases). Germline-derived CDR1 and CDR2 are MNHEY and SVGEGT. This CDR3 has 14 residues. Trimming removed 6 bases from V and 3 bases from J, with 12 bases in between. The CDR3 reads CASSQGQFNQPQHF. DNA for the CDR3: TGTGCCAGCAGCCAAGGACAGTTCAATCAGCCCCAGCATTTT.